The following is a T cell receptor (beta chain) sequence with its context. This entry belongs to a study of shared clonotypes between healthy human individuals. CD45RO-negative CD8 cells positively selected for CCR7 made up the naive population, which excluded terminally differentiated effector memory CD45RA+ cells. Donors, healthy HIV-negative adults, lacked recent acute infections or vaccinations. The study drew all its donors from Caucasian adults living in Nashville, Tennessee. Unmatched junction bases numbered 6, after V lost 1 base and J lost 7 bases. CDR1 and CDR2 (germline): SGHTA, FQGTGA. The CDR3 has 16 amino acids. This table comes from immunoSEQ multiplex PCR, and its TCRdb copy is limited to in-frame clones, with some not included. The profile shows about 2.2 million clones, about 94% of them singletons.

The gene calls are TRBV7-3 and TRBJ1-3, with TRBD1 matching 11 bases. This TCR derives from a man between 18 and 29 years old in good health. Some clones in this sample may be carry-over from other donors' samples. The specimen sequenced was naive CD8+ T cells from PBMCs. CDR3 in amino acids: CASSLRAGTGGNTIYF. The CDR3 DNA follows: TGTGCCAGCAGCTTAAGGGCCGGGACAGGGGGGAACACCATATATTTT.